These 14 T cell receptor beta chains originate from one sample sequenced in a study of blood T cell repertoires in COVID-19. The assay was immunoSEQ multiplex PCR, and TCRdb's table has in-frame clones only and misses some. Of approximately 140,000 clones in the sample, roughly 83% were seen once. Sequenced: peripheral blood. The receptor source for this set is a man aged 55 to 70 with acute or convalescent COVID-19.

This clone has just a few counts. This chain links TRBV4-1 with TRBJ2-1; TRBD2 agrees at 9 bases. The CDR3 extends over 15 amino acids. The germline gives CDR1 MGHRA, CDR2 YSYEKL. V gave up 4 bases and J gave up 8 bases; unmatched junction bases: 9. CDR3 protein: CASSPTGLATDEQFF. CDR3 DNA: TGCGCCAGCAGCCCCACCGGACTAGCGACAGATGAGCAGTTCTTC.

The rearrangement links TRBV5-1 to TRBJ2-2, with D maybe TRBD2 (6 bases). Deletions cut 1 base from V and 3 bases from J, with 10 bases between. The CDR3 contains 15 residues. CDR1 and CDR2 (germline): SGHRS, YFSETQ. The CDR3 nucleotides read TGCGCCAGCAGCTTGACGCTAGCGCACACCGGGGAGCTGTTTTTT. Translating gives CASSLTLAHTGELFF.

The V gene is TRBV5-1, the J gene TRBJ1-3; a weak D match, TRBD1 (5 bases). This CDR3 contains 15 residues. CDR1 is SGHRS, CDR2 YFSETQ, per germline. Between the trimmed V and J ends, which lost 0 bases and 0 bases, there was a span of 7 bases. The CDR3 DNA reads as TGCGCCAGCAGCTTGGGAGACAGCTCTGGAAACACCATATATTTT. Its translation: CASSLGDSSGNTIYF.

The chain's CDR3 is CAWSGGQTQETQYF. CDR3 coding DNA: TGTGCCTGGAGTGGGGGACAGACCCAAGAGACCCAGTACTTC. J is TRBJ2-5 and V is TRBV30; 7 nucleotides match TRBD1. Germline CDR1 reads GTSNPN; CDR2 reads SVGIG (reference sequence). The CDR3 is 14 residues long. Unmatched junction bases numbered 3, after V lost 1 base and J lost 1 base. The complete variable domain, with remaining parts taken from reference TRBV30 and TRBJ2-5, reads SQTIHQWPATLVQPVGSPLSLECTVEGTSNPNLYWYRQAAGRGLQLLFYSVGIGQISSEVPQNLSASRPQDRQFILSSKKLLLSDSGFYLCAWSGGQTQETQYFGPGTRLLVL.

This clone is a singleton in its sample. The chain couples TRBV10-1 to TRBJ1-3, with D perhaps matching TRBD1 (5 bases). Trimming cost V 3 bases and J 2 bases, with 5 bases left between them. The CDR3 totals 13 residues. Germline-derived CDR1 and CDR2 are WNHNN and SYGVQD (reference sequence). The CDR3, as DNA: TGCGCCAGCAGTGAAGGGGCTGGAAACACCATATATTTT. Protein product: CASSEGAGNTIYF.

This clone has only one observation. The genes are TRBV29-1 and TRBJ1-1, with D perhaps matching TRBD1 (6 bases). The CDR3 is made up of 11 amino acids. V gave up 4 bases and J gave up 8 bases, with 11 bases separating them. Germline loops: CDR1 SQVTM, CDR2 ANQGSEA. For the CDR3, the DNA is TGCAGCGTTGGGCAGGGGCAAGAAGCTTTCTTT. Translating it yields CSVGQGQEAFF.

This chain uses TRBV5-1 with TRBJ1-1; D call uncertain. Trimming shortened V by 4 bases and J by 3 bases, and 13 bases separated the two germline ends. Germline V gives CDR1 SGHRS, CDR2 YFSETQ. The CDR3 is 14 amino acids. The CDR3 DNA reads TGCGCCAGCAGCCTACAGCACACGGACACTGAAGCTTTCTTT. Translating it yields CASSLQHTDTEAFF. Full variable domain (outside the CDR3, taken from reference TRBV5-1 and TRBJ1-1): KAGVTQTPRYLIKTRGQQVTLSCSPISGHRSVSWYQQTPGQGLQFLFEYFSETQRNKGNFPGRFSGRQFSNSRSEMNVSTLELGDSALYLCASSLQHTDTEAFFGQGTRLTVV.

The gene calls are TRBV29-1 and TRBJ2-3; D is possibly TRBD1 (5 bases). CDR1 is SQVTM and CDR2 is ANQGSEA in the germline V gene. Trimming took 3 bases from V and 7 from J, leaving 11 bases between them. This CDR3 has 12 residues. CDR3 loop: CSVDGARYTQYF. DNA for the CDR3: TGCAGCGTTGATGGGGCGCGGTATACGCAGTATTTT.

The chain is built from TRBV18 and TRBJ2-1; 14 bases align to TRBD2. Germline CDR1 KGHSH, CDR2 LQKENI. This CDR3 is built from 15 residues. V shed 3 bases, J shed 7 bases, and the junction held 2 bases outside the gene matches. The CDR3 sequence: CASSPGLAGENEQFF. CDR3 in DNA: TGTGCCAGCTCACCGGGACTAGCGGGAGAAAATGAGCAGTTCTTC.

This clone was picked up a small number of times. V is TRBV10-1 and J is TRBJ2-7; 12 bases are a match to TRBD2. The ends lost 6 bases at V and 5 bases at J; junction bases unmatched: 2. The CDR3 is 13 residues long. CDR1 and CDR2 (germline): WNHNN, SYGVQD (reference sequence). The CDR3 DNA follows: TGCGCCAGCAGCCTAGCGGGAGGGGACGAGCAGTACTTC. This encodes CASSLAGGDEQYF.

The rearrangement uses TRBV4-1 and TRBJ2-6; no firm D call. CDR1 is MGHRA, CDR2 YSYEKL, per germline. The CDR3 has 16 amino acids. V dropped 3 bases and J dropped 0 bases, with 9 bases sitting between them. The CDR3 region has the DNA TGCGCCAGCAGCCACGAACGGAGCTCTGGGGCCAACGTCCTGACTTTC. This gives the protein CASSHERSSGANVLTF.

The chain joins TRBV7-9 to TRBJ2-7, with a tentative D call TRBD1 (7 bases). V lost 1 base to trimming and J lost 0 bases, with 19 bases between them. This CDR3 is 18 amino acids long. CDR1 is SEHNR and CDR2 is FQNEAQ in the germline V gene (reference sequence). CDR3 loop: CASSLEGRGTLSSYEQYF. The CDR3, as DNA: TGTGCCAGCAGCTTAGAAGGCAGGGGGACTCTCAGCTCCTACGAGCAGTACTTC.

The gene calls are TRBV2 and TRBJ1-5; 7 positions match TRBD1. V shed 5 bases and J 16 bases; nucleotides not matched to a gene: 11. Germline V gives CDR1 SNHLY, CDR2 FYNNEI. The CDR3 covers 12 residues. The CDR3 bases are TGTGCCAGCAGTCCCGACAGGGCCTCTCGACATTTT. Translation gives CASSPDRASRHF.

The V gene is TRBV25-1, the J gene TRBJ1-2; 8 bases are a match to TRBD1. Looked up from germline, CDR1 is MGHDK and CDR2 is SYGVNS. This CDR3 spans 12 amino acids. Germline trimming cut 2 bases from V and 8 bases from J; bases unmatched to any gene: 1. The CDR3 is CASSEQGAGYTF. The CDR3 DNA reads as TGTGCCAGCAGTGAACAGGGGGCAGGCTACACCTTC.